The sequence of this T cell receptor (beta chain) was determined in a study of lymphopenia after photon versus proton radiotherapy. General study points: Photon-treated patients lost naive T cells and TCR diversity; proton-treated stayed stable.

Measured with immunoSEQ multiplex PCR; TCRdb has only the in-frame clones, and not every one. The data hold more than 20,000 clones, with roughly 80% observed a single time. This clone has a handful of counts. Its antigen remains unidentified. Germline V gene lookup returns CDR1 LNHDA and CDR2 SQIVND (reference sequence). With 6 bases clipped from V and 2 bases from J, the junction kept 18 bases outside the gene matches. The CDR3 runs to 19 residues. The source material was peripheral blood, sampled from a patient treated with photon-based radiotherapy. The V gene is TRBV19, the J gene TRBJ1-5; 8 nucleotides match TRBD1. The origin of this receptor is a woman between 45 and 65 years old with pancreatic cancer. CDR3 region: CASRRRDDRGGNGNQPQHF. CDR3 DNA sequence: TGTGCCAGTAGAAGGAGGGACGACAGGGGTGGGAATGGCAATCAGCCCCAGCATTTT.